Detailed here is one T cell receptor (beta chain). CDR1 SSHAT and CDR2 FNYEAQ come from the germline V gene (reference sequence). The CDR3 is 14 residues long. Losses at the gene ends were 5 bases for V and 7 bases for J; bases not matched to a gene: 7. This sample stems from a study of early T cells in non-severe SARS-CoV-2 infection. TCRdb passed the 5' RACE reads through MiXCR, listing each CDR3 protein once. The table shows around 58,000 distinct CDR3 sequences, with less than 5.5% occurring only once. This receptor was obtained from an adult who was a healthcare worker with PCR-confirmed SARS-CoV-2 infection or an uninfected control (not recorded which). V is TRBV7-7 and J is TRBJ1-4; 7 bases agree with TRBD1. The specimen sequenced was whole blood. The CDR3 sequence: CASSPTGYGEKLFF. The CDR3 region has the DNA TGTGCCAGCAGCCCGACAGGGTATGGTGAAAAACTGTTTTTT.